This TCR beta chain emerged from a study of blood T cell repertoires in COVID-19. Study-level information: The samples span acute and convalescent COVID-19 from the United States, Italy and Spain. PBMCs, B-cell-depleted T cells, or T cells provided the cDNA or gDNA that made up the material.

Original handling: Reference gene primer amplification yielded estimated nucleated cell counts. Sequenced by immunoSEQ multiplex PCR; TCRdb stores in-frame clones only, minus some. D and trimming come from the DNA, and the V and J calls and clone size come from that table. Found here are approximately 76,000 clones, roughly nine tenths of them singletons; the top ten hold around 13%. The CDR3 sequence is 18 residues long. Germline V CDR1 and CDR2: SGHRS, YFSETQ. Losses at the gene ends were 1 base for V and 2 bases for J; bases not matched to a gene: 9. The sample consisted of peripheral blood. The chain links TRBV5-1 to TRBJ2-6; 7 nucleotides align to TRBD1. This TCR derives from a woman in her fifties or sixties with acute or convalescent COVID-19. CDR3 protein: CASSLQGETLPGANVLTF. CDR3 nucleotides: TGCGCCAGCAGCTTGCAGGGGGAGACCTTGCCTGGGGCCAACGTCCTGACTTTC.